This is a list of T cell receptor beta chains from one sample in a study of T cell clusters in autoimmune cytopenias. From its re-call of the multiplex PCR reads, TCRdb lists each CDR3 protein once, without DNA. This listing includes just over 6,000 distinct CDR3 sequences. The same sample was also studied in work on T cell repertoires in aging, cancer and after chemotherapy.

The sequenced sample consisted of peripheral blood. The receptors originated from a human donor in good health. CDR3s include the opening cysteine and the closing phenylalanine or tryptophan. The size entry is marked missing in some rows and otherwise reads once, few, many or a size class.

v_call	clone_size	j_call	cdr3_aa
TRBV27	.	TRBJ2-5	CASSLSIQETQYF
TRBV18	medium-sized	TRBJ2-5	CASSPPSVGETQYF
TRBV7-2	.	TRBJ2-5	CASSLGLTGRETQYF
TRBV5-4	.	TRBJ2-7	CASRPRGSYEQYF
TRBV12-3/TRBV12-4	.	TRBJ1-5	CASSHTGGDQPKHF
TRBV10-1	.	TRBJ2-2	CASKGTNTGELFF
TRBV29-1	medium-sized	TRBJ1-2	CSVEKGDLLYGYTF
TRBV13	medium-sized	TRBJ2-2	CASSLWGPGLKTGELFF
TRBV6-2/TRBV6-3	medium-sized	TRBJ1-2	CASSIQGTYGYTF
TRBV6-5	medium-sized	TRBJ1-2	CASMRYWDGYTF
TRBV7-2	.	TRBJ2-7	CASSQIPLYEQYF